A selection of T cell receptor beta chains follows, all from one sample in a study of blood T cell repertoires in COVID-19. TCRdb's copy holds only in-frame clones and misses some; the assay was immunoSEQ multiplex PCR. The repertoire includes a few hundred thousand clones, around 85% of them detected once, and roughly 20% sits in the top ten. The sample consisted of PBMCs or T cells enriched from blood (not recorded which). These TCRs come from a middle-aged man who had recovered from COVID-19. Both conserved end residues are part of each CDR3. Each record gives: CDR3 protein, CDR3 DNA, clone size, D gene, V gene, J gene. D genes are given only for firm matches. Expanded clones get a size class; other rows say once, few or many, or leave the size out.

CDR3 protein: CAISRDNQQYF
CDR3 DNA: TGTGCCATCAGCCGAGACAATCAGCAGTATTTT
clone size: -
D gene: -
V gene: TRBV10-3
J gene: TRBJ2-3

CDR3 protein: CASSARPSGSYNEQFF
CDR3 DNA: TGTGCCAGCAGCGCTCGCCCTAGCGGGTCCTACAATGAGCAGTTCTTC
clone size: -
D gene: TRBD2
V gene: TRBV7-3
J gene: TRBJ2-1

CDR3 protein: CASSLSGTSGGTDTQYF
CDR3 DNA: TGTGCCAGCAGCTTATCTGGGACTAGCGGAGGCACAGATACGCAGTATTTT
clone size: once
D gene: TRBD2
V gene: TRBV11-3
J gene: TRBJ2-3

CDR3 protein: CASSKGQNPSEQYF
CDR3 DNA: TGTGCCAGCAGTAAGGGGCAGAATCCATCCGAGCAGTACTTC
clone size: -
D gene: -
V gene: TRBV27
J gene: TRBJ2-7

CDR3 protein: CASSIPAGYNQPQHF
CDR3 DNA: TGTGCCAGTAGTATCCCCGCAGGGTATAATCAGCCCCAGCATTTT
clone size: -
D gene: -
V gene: TRBV19
J gene: TRBJ1-5

CDR3 protein: CASSDGSYGELFF
CDR3 DNA: TGCGCCAGCAGTGACGGGAGTTACGGGGAGCTGTTTTTT
clone size: -
D gene: -
V gene: TRBV10-1
J gene: TRBJ2-2

CDR3 protein: CASSELGQRTYEQYF
CDR3 DNA: TGCGCCAGCAGTGAGCTGGGACAGCGGACCTACGAGCAGTACTTC
clone size: -
D gene: TRBD1
V gene: TRBV10-2
J gene: TRBJ2-7

CDR3 protein: CSVTGARGTEAFF
CDR3 DNA: TGCAGCGTTACAGGGGCGAGGGGCACTGAAGCTTTCTTT
clone size: -
D gene: TRBD1
V gene: TRBV29-1
J gene: TRBJ1-1

CDR3 protein: CASSGDLGTVFYGYTF
CDR3 DNA: TGTGCCAGCAGCGGAGACCTAGGGACAGTCTTCTATGGCTACACCTTC
clone size: -
D gene: TRBD1
V gene: TRBV9
J gene: TRBJ1-2

CDR3 protein: CASSLELAGVEQYF
CDR3 DNA: TGTGCCAGCAGCTTAGAACTAGCGGGAGTTGAGCAGTACTTC
clone size: -
D gene: TRBD2
V gene: TRBV7-2
J gene: TRBJ2-7

CDR3 protein: CASRLRQETSPLHF
CDR3 DNA: TGTGCCAGCAGACTCCGACAGGAAACCTCACCCCTCCACTTT
clone size: -
D gene: -
V gene: TRBV28
J gene: TRBJ1-6

CDR3 protein: CATSGRQGQVVGELFF
CDR3 DNA: TGTGCCACCAGTGGTCGACAGGGACAGGTGGTTGGGGAGCTGTTTTTT
clone size: -
D gene: TRBD1
V gene: TRBV24-1
J gene: TRBJ2-2

CDR3 protein: CASSLEGATEAFF
CDR3 DNA: TGCGCCAGCAGCCTGGAAGGGGCCACTGAAGCTTTCTTT
clone size: -
D gene: -
V gene: TRBV5-1
J gene: TRBJ1-1

CDR3 protein: CASRDSQSSPLHF
CDR3 DNA: TGTGCCAGCCGGGACAGCCAGAGCTCACCCCTCCACTTT
clone size: -
D gene: TRBD1
V gene: TRBV19
J gene: TRBJ1-6

CDR3 protein: CASSSWTGPSYEQYF
CDR3 DNA: TGCGCCAGCAGCTCCTGGACAGGGCCCTCCTACGAGCAGTACTTC
clone size: -
D gene: TRBD1
V gene: TRBV5-1
J gene: TRBJ2-7

CDR3 protein: CASSFKTQVLLGEAFF
CDR3 DNA: TGTGCCAGCAGCTTTAAGACACAGGTCCTCCTTGGGGAAGCTTTCTTT
clone size: -
D gene: -
V gene: TRBV5-4
J gene: TRBJ1-1

CDR3 protein: CASSPGETGGQSGYTF
CDR3 DNA: TGTGCCAGCAGCCCGGGGGAGACAGGGGGCCAGTCTGGCTACACCTTC
clone size: -
D gene: TRBD1
V gene: TRBV5-4
J gene: TRBJ1-2

CDR3 protein: CASSPVRGNEQFF
CDR3 DNA: TGCGCCAGCAGCCCTGTCAGGGGGAATGAGCAGTTCTTC
clone size: -
D gene: TRBD1
V gene: TRBV5-1
J gene: TRBJ2-1

CDR3 protein: CASSSEGGDRNEQFF
CDR3 DNA: TGCGCCAGCAGCTCAGAAGGGGGCGATCGCAATGAGCAGTTCTTC
clone size: few
D gene: TRBD1
V gene: TRBV4-3
J gene: TRBJ2-1

CDR3 protein: CASSPSQTGAAGIQYF
CDR3 DNA: TGTGCCAGCTCACCCTCTCAAACAGGGGCCGCGGGCATTCAGTACTTC
clone size: once
D gene: TRBD1
V gene: TRBV2
J gene: TRBJ2-4

CDR3 protein: CASSIPGGPRNGYTF
CDR3 DNA: TGTGCCAGCAGTATCCCGGGAGGTCCCCGAAATGGCTACACCTTC
clone size: few
D gene: -
V gene: TRBV28
J gene: TRBJ1-2

CDR3 protein: CASSSGNIGSYEQYF
CDR3 DNA: TGTGCCAGCAGTTCGGGGAACATCGGGTCCTACGAGCAGTACTTC
clone size: -
D gene: -
V gene: TRBV6-2/TRBV6-3
J gene: TRBJ2-7

CDR3 protein: CASSMGQHTDTQYF
CDR3 DNA: TGTGCCAGTAGTATGGGACAGCACACAGATACGCAGTATTTT
clone size: -
D gene: TRBD1
V gene: TRBV19
J gene: TRBJ2-3

CDR3 protein: CATEASGFRETQYF
CDR3 DNA: TGTGCCACCGAAGCTAGCGGGTTCCGAGAGACCCAGTACTTC
clone size: -
D gene: TRBD2
V gene: TRBV24-1
J gene: TRBJ2-5

CDR3 protein: CASHFYGSYGYTF
CDR3 DNA: TGTGCCAGCCACTTTTACGGGTCCTATGGCTACACCTTC
clone size: -
D gene: -
V gene: TRBV2
J gene: TRBJ1-2

CDR3 protein: CASSLGRGAAGYTF
CDR3 DNA: TGTGCCAGCAGCTTAGGGCGGGGGGCGGCTGGCTACACCTTC
clone size: -
D gene: -
V gene: TRBV7-2
J gene: TRBJ1-2

CDR3 protein: CASSKEGVREQYF
CDR3 DNA: TGTGCCAGCAGCAAGGAGGGAGTGAGGGAGCAGTACTTC
clone size: -
D gene: -
V gene: TRBV21-1
J gene: TRBJ2-7

CDR3 protein: CASSFSQGSNTQYF
CDR3 DNA: TGTGCCAGCAGCTTCTCTCAGGGGTCGAATACGCAGTATTTT
clone size: -
D gene: -
V gene: TRBV7-3
J gene: TRBJ2-3

CDR3 protein: CASSPAGLAGLFEQYF
CDR3 DNA: TGTGCCAGCTCACCTGCCGGACTAGCGGGGCTCTTTGAGCAGTACTTC
clone size: -
D gene: TRBD2
V gene: TRBV18
J gene: TRBJ2-7

CDR3 protein: CASDEGTMKTQYF
CDR3 DNA: TGTGCCAGCGACGAGGGCACAATGAAGACCCAGTACTTC
clone size: -
D gene: -
V gene: TRBV6-5
J gene: TRBJ2-5

CDR3 protein: CATSGANTEAFF
CDR3 DNA: TGTGCCACCAGTGGGGCGAACACTGAAGCTTTCTTT
clone size: many
D gene: -
V gene: TRBV24-1
J gene: TRBJ1-1

CDR3 protein: CASSRLPGPQETQYF
CDR3 DNA: TGTGCCAGTAGCCGGCTCCCAGGGCCCCAAGAGACCCAGTACTTC
clone size: -
D gene: -
V gene: TRBV19
J gene: TRBJ2-5

CDR3 protein: CASSLRSGSVSEQYF
CDR3 DNA: TGTGCCAGCAGCTTGAGGAGCGGGAGTGTCAGCGAGCAGTACTTC
clone size: -
D gene: TRBD2
V gene: TRBV5-4
J gene: TRBJ2-7

CDR3 protein: CASRPAGGNTDTQYF
CDR3 DNA: TGTGCCAGCAGGCCCGCGGGAGGAAACACAGATACGCAGTATTTT
clone size: -
D gene: TRBD2
V gene: TRBV6-5
J gene: TRBJ2-3

CDR3 protein: CAWTGLAGVAGELFF
CDR3 DNA: TGTGCCTGGACCGGTCTAGCGGGAGTCGCCGGGGAGCTGTTTTTT
clone size: -
D gene: TRBD2
V gene: TRBV30
J gene: TRBJ2-2

CDR3 protein: CASRHYRGKANYGYTF
CDR3 DNA: TGTGCCAGCAGACACTACAGGGGGAAAGCTAACTATGGCTACACCTTC
clone size: -
D gene: TRBD1
V gene: TRBV6-8
J gene: TRBJ1-2

CDR3 protein: CASSEYRVYEQYF
CDR3 DNA: TGTGCCAGCAGTGAATACAGGGTCTACGAGCAGTACTTC
clone size: -
D gene: -
V gene: TRBV6-1
J gene: TRBJ2-7

CDR3 protein: CAIKERGVTGELFF
CDR3 DNA: TGTGCCATCAAGGAGCGGGGAGTCACCGGGGAGCTGTTTTTT
clone size: -
D gene: TRBD2
V gene: TRBV6-5
J gene: TRBJ2-2

CDR3 protein: CASPPGGDYEQYF
CDR3 DNA: TGTGCCAGCCCCCCCGGAGGGGACTACGAGCAGTACTTC
clone size: -
D gene: -
V gene: TRBV11-2
J gene: TRBJ2-7

CDR3 protein: CASSPGPNSPLHF
CDR3 DNA: TGTGCCAGCAGCCCTGGGCCCAATTCACCCCTCCACTTT
clone size: -
D gene: -
V gene: TRBV9
J gene: TRBJ1-6

CDR3 protein: CASSLVWDRGATNEKLFF
CDR3 DNA: TGTGCCAGCAGCTTAGTGTGGGACAGGGGTGCAACTAATGAAAAACTGTTTTTT
clone size: -
D gene: TRBD1
V gene: TRBV11-2
J gene: TRBJ1-4

CDR3 protein: CASSVGTSGRPGNEQFF
CDR3 DNA: TGTGCCAGCAGCGTAGGGACTAGCGGGAGGCCGGGAAATGAGCAGTTCTTC
clone size: -
D gene: TRBD2
V gene: TRBV9
J gene: TRBJ2-1

CDR3 protein: CATADGSGAGELFF
CDR3 DNA: TGTGCCACGGCTGATGGGTCGGGGGCCGGGGAGCTGTTTTTT
clone size: -
D gene: -
V gene: TRBV24-1
J gene: TRBJ2-2